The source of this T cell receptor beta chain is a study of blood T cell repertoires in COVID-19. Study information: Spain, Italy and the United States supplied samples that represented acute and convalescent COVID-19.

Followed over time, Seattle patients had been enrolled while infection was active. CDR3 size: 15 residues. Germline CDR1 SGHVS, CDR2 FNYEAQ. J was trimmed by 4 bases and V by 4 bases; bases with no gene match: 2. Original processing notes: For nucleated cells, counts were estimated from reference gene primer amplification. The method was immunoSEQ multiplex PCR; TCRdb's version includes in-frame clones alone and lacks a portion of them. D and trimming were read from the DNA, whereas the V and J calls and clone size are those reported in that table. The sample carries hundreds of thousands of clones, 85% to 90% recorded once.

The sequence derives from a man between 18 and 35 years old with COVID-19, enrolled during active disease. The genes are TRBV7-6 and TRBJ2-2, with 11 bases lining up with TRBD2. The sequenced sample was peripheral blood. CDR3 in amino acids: CASSSTSGATGELFF. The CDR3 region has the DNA TGTGCCAGCAGCTCGACTAGCGGGGCCACCGGGGAGCTGTTTTTT.